The 21 T cell receptor beta chains given below trace back to one sample, sequenced in a study of blood T cell repertoires in COVID-19. Assay used: immunoSEQ multiplex PCR; TCRdb lists only in-frame clones, some missing. There are approximately 150,000 clones in the sample; 85% to 90% occur only once, and approximately 2.8% lies in the top ten. The sequenced material came from peripheral blood. These receptors all come from an older woman with active COVID-19.

The chain has TRBV5-6 and TRBJ2-5, with TRBD2 matching over 7 bases. The germline V gene has CDR1 SGHDT and CDR2 YYEEEE. This CDR3 comprises 15 residues. J lost 4 bases, V lost 3 bases, and 9 bases had no gene match. The CDR3 is CASSYPGREGETQYF. In DNA, the CDR3 is TGTGCCAGCAGCTACCCGGGGAGGGAGGGAGAGACCCAGTACTTC.

The chain couples TRBV3-1 (or the pseudogene TRBV3-2) to TRBJ2-7; TRBD2 is a possible D gene (6 bases). The germline V gene encodes CDR1 LGHDT and CDR2 YNNKEL (reference sequence). The CDR3 contains 16 residues. The germline V and J ends were trimmed by 1 base and 6 bases, with 19 bases remaining between them. The CDR3 sequence is CASSQGPSLASGEQYF. In DNA, the CDR3 is TGTGCCAGCAGCCAAGGACCTAGTCTAGCGTCGGGCGAGCAGTACTTC.

The chain links TRBV9 to TRBJ1-3; no clear D gene. Germline CDR1 reads SGDLS; CDR2 reads YYNGEE. The CDR3 has 17 amino acids. V lost 4 bases and J lost 4, with 21 bases in between. As DNA, the CDR3 is TGTGCCAGCAGCACCCAAAACTCGGGAGCGCCAGGAAACACCATATATTTT. Translated: CASSTQNSGAPGNTIYF.

This clone was seen once. The chain couples TRBV11-3 to TRBJ2-3; possible D gene TRBD2, 6 bases. The germline gives CDR1 SGHNT, CDR2 YENEEA. V was clipped by 3 bases and J by 6 bases, with 10 bases between them. The CDR3 has 13 amino acids. The CDR3 DNA reads TGTGCCAGCAGCTTGGGACTTCAGGATACGCAGTATTTT. Translated, it gives CASSLGLQDTQYF. The entire variable domain, with the rest obtained from reference TRBV11-3 and TRBJ2-3, is as follows: EAGVVQSPRYKIIEKKQPVAFWCNPISGHNTLYWYLQNLGQGPELLIRYENEEAVDDSQLPKDRFSAERLKGVDSTLKIQPAELGDSAVYLCASSLGLQDTQYFGPGTRLTVL.

V usage is TRBV7-2 and J usage is TRBJ1-5, with TRBD1 as a possible D gene (6 bases). CDR1 and CDR2 (germline): SGHTA, FQGNSA. Trimming shortened V by 4 bases and J by 6 bases, and 19 bases separated the two germline ends. The CDR3 has 16 residues. CDR3 in amino acids: CASSSGYRGASQPQHF. DNA of the CDR3: TGTGCCAGCAGCTCCGGTTATCGGGGGGCATCTCAGCCCCAGCATTTT.

The chain links TRBV28 to TRBJ2-7; D is unresolved. CDR1 is MDHEN, CDR2 SYDVKM, per germline. Trimming pared 4 bases from V and 1 base from J, leaving 17 bases between. The CDR3 covers 16 residues. The CDR3 is CASSSTKWPVSYEQYF. CDR3 coding DNA: TGTGCCAGCAGTTCCACGAAGTGGCCCGTTTCCTACGAGCAGTACTTC.

The CDR3 DNA reads TGTGCCATCAGTAAGGCGGGGGACTACGAGCAGTACTTC. This translates into CAISKAGDYEQYF. This rearrangement joins TRBV10-3 to TRBJ2-7, with 7 bases aligning to TRBD2. V gave up 5 bases and J gave up 3 bases; unmatched junction bases: 4. Germline V lookup: CDR1 ENHRY, CDR2 SYGVKD. The CDR3 sequence is 13 residues long.

The chain links TRBV10-3 to TRBJ2-1; D is possibly TRBD1 (5 bases). Germline loops: CDR1 ENHRY, CDR2 SYGVKD. The CDR3 covers 13 residues. With 4 bases removed from V and 7 bases from J, the gap between germline ends came to 11 bases. The CDR3 spells CAISGGQRNEQFF. The CDR3, as DNA: TGTGCCATCAGTGGGGGCCAACGGAATGAGCAGTTCTTC.

This sequence joins TRBV12-3 or TRBV12-4 and TRBJ2-2; D remains ambiguous. With 6 bases removed from V and 5 bases from J, the gap between germline ends came to 10 bases. CDR3 length: 13 residues. This CDR3 reads CASSPRRTGELFF. In nucleotides, the CDR3 is TGTGCCAGCAGCCCGAGGCGGACCGGGGAGCTGTTTTTT.

V gene TRBV6-2 or TRBV6-3 combines with J gene TRBJ2-3, with D unclear. CDR1 is MNHEY, CDR2 SVGEGT, per germline. The CDR3 covers 13 residues. V was shortened by 4 bases and J by 1 base, with 6 bases between the two germline ends. The DNA for the CDR3 is TGTGCCAGCAGTTTTCGGGGCACAGATACGCAGTATTTT. Translation: CASSFRGTDTQYF.

The chain has TRBV5-4 and TRBJ2-7, with TRBD1 matching 9 bases. Germline values: CDR1 SGHNT, CDR2 YYREEE (reference sequence). The CDR3 contains 15 residues. J gave up 3 bases and V 3 bases, and 7 bases lay outside the gene matches. CDR3 DNA sequence: TGTGCCAGCAGCTACGGACAGGGGTTAAGCTACGAGCAGTACTTC. Translation: CASSYGQGLSYEQYF.

In this sample, this clone turned up once. The genes are TRBV18 and TRBJ1-2, with D possibly matching TRBD1 (6 bases). CDR1 KGHSH and CDR2 LQKENI come from the germline V gene. Trimming cost V 0 bases and J 4 bases, with 9 bases left between them. The CDR3 consists of 14 residues. The CDR3 reads CASSPPTGSYGYTF. In nucleotides, the CDR3 is TGTGCCAGCTCACCACCTACAGGGAGCTATGGCTACACCTTC.

The CDR3 DNA is TGTGCCAGCAGCCCCGGACCCGGGACTAGCGGCAACAATGAGCAGTTCTTC. This sequence encodes CASSPGPGTSGNNEQFF. This chain uses TRBV5-6 with TRBJ2-1, with TRBD2 identical over 11 bases. The J segment lost 5 bases and the V segment lost 4 bases, leaving 11 bases of the junction unmatched. Germline V gene data show CDR1 as SGHDT and CDR2 as YYEEEE. The CDR3 contains 17 residues.

V is TRBV21-1 and J is TRBJ1-1. TRBV21-1 is a documented pseudogene. CDR3 size: 15 residues. In nucleotides, the CDR3 is TGTGCCAGCAGCAAAGACACGGGGTGGGGCACTGAAGCTTTCTTT. It translates to CASSKDTGWGTEAFF.

In its sample, this clone was seen a few times. The rearrangement links TRBV5-1 to TRBJ2-3, with 8 bases that match TRBD1. The V gene's germline CDR1 is SGHRS and CDR2 YFSETQ. The J segment lost 0 bases and the V segment lost 0 bases, leaving 0 bases of the junction unmatched. This CDR3 spans 15 amino acids. The CDR3 region is CASSLGDRSTDTQYF. The CDR3 region has the DNA TGCGCCAGCAGCTTGGGGGACAGGAGCACAGATACGCAGTATTTT.

The CDR3 region is CASRTSGVYNEQFF. In DNA form, the CDR3 reads TGTGCCAGCAGAACTAGCGGAGTCTACAATGAGCAGTTCTTC. This sequence joins TRBV28 and TRBJ2-1, with 8 nucleotides matching TRBD2. This CDR3 is 14 amino acids long. Trimming took 6 bases from V and 3 from J; bases not matched to a gene: 4. The germline V gene has CDR1 MDHEN and CDR2 SYDVKM.

CDR3 sequence reads: CASSMASIGELFF. The CDR3 DNA reads TGTGCCAGTAGTATGGCCTCAATCGGGGAGCTGTTTTTT. The rearrangement joins TRBV19 to TRBJ2-2; the D is unclear. CDR1 is LNHDA, CDR2 SQIVND, per germline (reference sequence). V was trimmed by 3 bases and J by 7 bases, leaving 9 bases between them. The CDR3 extends over 13 amino acids.

The rearrangement joins TRBV21-1 to TRBJ2-5; the DNA was not used to check the table's D call, TRBD1. TRBV21-1 is recorded as a pseudogene. This CDR3 comprises 16 residues. The DNA for the CDR3 is TGTGCCAGCAGCATACCAACCGACAGGAACCAAGAGACCCAGTACTTC. Encoded protein: CASSIPTDRNQETQYF.

The CDR3 is CASSRTSGKFF. The CDR3 DNA is TGTGCCAGCAGTCGGACTAGCGGGAAATTCTTC. V gene TRBV28 combines with J gene TRBJ2-1; 12 nucleotides agree with TRBD2. Germline trimming cut 5 bases from V and 16 bases from J; bases unmatched to any gene: 3. Germline V CDR1 and CDR2: MDHEN, SYDVKM. This CDR3 is built from 11 residues. The whole variable domain, remainder taken from reference TRBV28 and TRBJ2-1, is DVKVTQSSRYLVKRTGEKVFLECVQDMDHENMFWYRQDPGLGLRLIYFSYDVKMKEKGDIPEGYSVSREKKERFSLILESASTNQTSMYLCASSRTSGKFFGPGTRLTVL.

V and J are TRBV5-4 and TRBJ2-7, with 9 bases lining up with TRBD2. The V segment lost 4 bases and the J segment 2 bases; nucleotides outside the gene matches: 10. The CDR3 length is 16 residues. CDR1 is SGHNT, CDR2 YYREEE, per germline (reference sequence). Here the CDR3 DNA reads TGTGCCAGCAGCCTTAATAGCGGGGGAAGGACCTACGAGCAGTACTTC. Its translation is CASSLNSGGRTYEQYF. Supplemented by reference TRBV5-4 and TRBJ2-7, the full variable domain reads ETGVTQSPTHLIKTRGQQVTLRCSSQSGHNTVSWYQQALGQGPQFIFQYYREEENGRGNFPPRFSGLQFPNYSSELNVNALELDDSALYLCASSLNSGGRTYEQYFGPGTRLTVT.

V usage is TRBV28 and J usage is TRBJ1-2, with D maybe TRBD1 (5 bases). In germline, CDR1 is MDHEN, CDR2 SYDVKM. Trimming pared 5 bases from V and 8 bases from J, leaving 18 bases between. This CDR3 contains 14 residues. CDR3 amino acids: CASSPLVGGKGYTF. The CDR3 DNA sequence: TGTGCCAGCAGTCCCCTGGTCGGGGGTAAGGGCTACACCTTC.